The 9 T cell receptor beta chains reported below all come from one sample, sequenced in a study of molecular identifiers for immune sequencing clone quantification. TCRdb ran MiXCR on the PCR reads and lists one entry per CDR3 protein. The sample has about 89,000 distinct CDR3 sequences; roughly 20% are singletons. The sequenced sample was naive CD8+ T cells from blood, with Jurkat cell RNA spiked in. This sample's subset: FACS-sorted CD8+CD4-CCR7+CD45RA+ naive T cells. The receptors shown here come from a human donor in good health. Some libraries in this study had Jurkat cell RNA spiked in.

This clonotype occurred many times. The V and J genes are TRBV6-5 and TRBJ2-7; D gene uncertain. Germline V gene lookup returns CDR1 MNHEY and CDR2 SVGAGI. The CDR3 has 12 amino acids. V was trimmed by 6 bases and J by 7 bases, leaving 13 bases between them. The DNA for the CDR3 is TGTGCCAGCAGAATTGGGCCCCGAGAGCAGTACTTC. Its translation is CASRIGPREQYF.

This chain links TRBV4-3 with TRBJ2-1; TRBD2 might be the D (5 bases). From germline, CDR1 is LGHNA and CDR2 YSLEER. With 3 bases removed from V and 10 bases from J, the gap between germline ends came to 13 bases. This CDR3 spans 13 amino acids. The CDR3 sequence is CASSHTRKPEQFF. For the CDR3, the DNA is TGCGCCAGCAGCCACACTAGGAAGCCGGAGCAGTTCTTC.

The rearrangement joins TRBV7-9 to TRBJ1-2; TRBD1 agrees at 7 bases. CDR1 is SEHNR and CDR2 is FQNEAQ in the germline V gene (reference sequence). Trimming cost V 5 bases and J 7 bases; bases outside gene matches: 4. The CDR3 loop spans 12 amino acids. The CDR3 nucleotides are TGTGCCAGCAGCGACCAGGGGGGTGGCTACACCTTC. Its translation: CASSDQGGGYTF.

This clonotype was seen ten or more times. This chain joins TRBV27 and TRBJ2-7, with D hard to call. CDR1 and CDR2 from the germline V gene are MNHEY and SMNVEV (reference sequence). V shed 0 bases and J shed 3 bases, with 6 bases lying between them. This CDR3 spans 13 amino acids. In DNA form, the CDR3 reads TGTGCCAGCAGTTTATCAGCCGACTACGAGCAGTACTTC. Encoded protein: CASSLSADYEQYF.

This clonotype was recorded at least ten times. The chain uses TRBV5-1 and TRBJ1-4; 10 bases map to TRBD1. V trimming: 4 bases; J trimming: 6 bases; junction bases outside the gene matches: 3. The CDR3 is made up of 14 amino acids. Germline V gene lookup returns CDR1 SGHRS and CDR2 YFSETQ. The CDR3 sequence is CASSAGTGDEKLFF. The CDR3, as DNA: TGCGCCAGCAGCGCCGGGACAGGGGATGAAAAACTGTTTTTT.

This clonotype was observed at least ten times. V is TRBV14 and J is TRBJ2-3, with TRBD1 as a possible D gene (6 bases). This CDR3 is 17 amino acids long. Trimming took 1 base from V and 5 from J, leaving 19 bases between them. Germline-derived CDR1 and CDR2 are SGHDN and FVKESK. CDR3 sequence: CASSQVPFSAGEDTQYF. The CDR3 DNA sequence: TGTGCCAGCAGCCAAGTCCCTTTTAGCGCAGGGGAAGATACGCAGTATTTT.

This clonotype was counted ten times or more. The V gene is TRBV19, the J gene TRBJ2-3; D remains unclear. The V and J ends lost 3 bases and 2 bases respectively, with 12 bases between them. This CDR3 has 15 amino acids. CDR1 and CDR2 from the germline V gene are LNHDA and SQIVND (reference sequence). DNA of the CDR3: TGTGCCAGTAGTATCGATTCGGGCATCACAGATACGCAGTATTTT. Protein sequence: CASSIDSGITDTQYF.

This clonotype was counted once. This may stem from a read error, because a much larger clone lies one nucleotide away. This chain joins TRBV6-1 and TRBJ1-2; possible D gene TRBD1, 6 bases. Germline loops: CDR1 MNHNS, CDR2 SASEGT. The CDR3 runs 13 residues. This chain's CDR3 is CASSEGADYGHTF. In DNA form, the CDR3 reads TGTGCCAGCAGTGAGGGGGCGGACTATGGCCACACCTTC.

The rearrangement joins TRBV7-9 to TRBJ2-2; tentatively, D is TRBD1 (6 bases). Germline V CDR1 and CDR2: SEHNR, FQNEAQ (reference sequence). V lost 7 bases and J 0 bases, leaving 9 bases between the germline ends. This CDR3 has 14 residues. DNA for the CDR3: TGTGCCAGCATCTGGACAGCGAACACCGGGGAGCTGTTTTTT. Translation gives CASIWTANTGELFF.